This T cell receptor (beta chain) was profiled in a study of CD8 T cells in ankylosing spondylitis. The CDR3 runs 13 residues. V gave up 5 bases and J gave up 5 bases, with 9 bases separating them. Germline assignment: CDR1 MRHNA and CDR2 SNTAGT. This clonotype turned up a few times. Its target is not known. As the method for making TCR beta libraries, quantitative 5'-RACE with molecular barcodes was used. Via MiXCR, TCRdb re-called the 5' RACE reads, giving one row per CDR3 protein. Of over 200,000 distinct CDR3 sequences listed, roughly a tenth are singletons. Study results and limitations: Researchers reportedly found disease-linked clones significantly enriched in matched ankylosing spondylitis synovial fluid. It appeared that ankylosing spondylitis blood was characterized by a TCR beta motif of eight highly homologous variants. In peripheral blood, disease-linked CD8+ clones occurred at relatively low frequencies.

V gene TRBV6-4 combines with J gene TRBJ2-2; maybe TRBD2 (5 bases). Sample: blood, either unsorted or a sorted T cell fraction (not recorded which). The receptor was isolated from a male donor with ankylosing spondylitis or in good health (not recorded which). The CDR3, as DNA: TGTGCCAGCAGTCAGCCGGGGACCGGGGAGCTGTTTTTT. This translates into CASSQPGTGELFF.